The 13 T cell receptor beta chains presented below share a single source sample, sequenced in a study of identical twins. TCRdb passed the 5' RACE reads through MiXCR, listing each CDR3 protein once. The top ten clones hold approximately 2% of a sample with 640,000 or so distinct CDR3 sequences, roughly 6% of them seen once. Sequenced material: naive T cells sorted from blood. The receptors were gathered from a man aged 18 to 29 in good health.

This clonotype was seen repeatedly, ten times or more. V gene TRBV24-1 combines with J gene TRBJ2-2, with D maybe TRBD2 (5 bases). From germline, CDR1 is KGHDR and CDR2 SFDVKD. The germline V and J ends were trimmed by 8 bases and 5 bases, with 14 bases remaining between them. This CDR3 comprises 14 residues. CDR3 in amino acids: CATTTGKFTGELFF. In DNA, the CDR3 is TGTGCCACCACCACGGGGAAGTTTACCGGGGAGCTGTTTTTT.

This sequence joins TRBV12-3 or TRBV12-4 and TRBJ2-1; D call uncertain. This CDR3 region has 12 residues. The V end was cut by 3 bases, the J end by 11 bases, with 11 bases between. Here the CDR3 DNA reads TGTGCCAGCAGTTTTAGAGACCGACAGCAGTTCTTC. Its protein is CASSFRDRQQFF.

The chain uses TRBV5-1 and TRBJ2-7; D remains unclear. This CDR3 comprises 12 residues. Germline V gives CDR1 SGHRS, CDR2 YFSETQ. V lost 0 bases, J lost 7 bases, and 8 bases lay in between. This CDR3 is CASSLEGWEQYF. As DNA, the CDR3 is TGCGCCAGCAGCTTGGAAGGGTGGGAGCAGTACTTC.

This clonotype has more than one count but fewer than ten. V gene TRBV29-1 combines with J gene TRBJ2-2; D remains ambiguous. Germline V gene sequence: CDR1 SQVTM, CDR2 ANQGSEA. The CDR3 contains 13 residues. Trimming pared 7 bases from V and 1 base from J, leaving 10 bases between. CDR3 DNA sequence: TGCAGCGCGGTTGAGAGGAACACCGGGGAGCTGTTTTTT. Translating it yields CSAVERNTGELFF.

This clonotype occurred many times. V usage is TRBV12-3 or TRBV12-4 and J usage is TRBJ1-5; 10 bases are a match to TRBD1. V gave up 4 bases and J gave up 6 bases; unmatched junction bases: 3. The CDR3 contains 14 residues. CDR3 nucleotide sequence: TGTGCCAGCAGTTCCGGGACAGGGGTTCAGCCCCAGCATTTT. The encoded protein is CASSSGTGVQPQHF.

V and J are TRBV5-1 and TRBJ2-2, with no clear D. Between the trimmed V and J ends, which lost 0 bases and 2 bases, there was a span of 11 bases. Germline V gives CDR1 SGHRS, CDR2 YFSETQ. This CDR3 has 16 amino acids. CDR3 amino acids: CASSLAARLNTGELFF. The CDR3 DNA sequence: TGCGCCAGCAGCTTGGCCGCAAGACTCAACACCGGGGAGCTGTTTTTT.

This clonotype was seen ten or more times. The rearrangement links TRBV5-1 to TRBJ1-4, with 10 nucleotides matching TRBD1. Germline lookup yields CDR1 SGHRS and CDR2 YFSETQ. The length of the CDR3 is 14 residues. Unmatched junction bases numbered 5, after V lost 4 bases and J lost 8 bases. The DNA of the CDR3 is TGCGCCAGCAGCACGGGACAGGGGATGGAAAAACTGTTTTTT. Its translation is CASSTGQGMEKLFF.

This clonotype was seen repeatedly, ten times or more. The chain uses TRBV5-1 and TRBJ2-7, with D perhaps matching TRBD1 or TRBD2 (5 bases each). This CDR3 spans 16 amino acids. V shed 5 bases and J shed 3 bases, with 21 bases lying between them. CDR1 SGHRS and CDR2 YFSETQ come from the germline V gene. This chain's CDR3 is CASRQSGGDQRYEQYF. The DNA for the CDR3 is TGCGCCAGCAGGCAGTCTGGGGGAGATCAACGCTACGAGCAGTACTTC.

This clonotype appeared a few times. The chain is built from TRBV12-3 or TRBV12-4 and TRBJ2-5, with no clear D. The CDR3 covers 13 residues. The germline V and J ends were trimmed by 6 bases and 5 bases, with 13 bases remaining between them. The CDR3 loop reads CASRHDAPETQYF. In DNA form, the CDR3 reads TGTGCCAGCAGACACGACGCCCCGGAGACCCAGTACTTC.

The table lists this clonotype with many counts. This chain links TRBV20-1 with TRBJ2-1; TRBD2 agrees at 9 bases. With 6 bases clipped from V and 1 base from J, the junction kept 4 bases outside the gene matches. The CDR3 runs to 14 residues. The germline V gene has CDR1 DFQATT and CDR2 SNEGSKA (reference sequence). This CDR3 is CSATLAGSYNEQFF. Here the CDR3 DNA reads TGCAGTGCCACTCTAGCGGGGTCCTACAATGAGCAGTTCTTC.

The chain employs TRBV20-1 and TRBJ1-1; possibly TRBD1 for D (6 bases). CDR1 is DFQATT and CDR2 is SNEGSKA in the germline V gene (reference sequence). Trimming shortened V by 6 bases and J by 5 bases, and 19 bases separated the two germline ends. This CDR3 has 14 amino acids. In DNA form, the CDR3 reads TGCAGTGCCCAACCCGGGGGCGGGCATACTGAAGCTTTCTTT. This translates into CSAQPGGGHTEAFF.

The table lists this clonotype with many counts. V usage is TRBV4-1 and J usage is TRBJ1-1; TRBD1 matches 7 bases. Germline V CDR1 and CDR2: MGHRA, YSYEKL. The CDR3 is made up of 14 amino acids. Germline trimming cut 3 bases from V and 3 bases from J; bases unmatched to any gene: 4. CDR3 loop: CASSQRDSYTEAFF. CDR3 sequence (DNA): TGCGCCAGCAGCCAGAGGGACAGCTACACTGAAGCTTTCTTT.

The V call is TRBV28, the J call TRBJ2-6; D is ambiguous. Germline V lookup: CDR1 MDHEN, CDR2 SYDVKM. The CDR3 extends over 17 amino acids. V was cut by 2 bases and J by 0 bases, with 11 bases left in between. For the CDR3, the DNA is TGTGCCAGCAGTTTAGTGGGCCTTAGCTCTGGGGCCAACGTCCTGACTTTC. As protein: CASSLVGLSSGANVLTF. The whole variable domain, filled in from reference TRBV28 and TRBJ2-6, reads DVKVTQSSRYLVKRTGEKVFLECVQDMDHENMFWYRQDPGLGLRLIYFSYDVKMKEKGDIPEGYSVSREKKERFSLILESASTNQTSMYLCASSLVGLSSGANVLTFGAGSRLTVL.